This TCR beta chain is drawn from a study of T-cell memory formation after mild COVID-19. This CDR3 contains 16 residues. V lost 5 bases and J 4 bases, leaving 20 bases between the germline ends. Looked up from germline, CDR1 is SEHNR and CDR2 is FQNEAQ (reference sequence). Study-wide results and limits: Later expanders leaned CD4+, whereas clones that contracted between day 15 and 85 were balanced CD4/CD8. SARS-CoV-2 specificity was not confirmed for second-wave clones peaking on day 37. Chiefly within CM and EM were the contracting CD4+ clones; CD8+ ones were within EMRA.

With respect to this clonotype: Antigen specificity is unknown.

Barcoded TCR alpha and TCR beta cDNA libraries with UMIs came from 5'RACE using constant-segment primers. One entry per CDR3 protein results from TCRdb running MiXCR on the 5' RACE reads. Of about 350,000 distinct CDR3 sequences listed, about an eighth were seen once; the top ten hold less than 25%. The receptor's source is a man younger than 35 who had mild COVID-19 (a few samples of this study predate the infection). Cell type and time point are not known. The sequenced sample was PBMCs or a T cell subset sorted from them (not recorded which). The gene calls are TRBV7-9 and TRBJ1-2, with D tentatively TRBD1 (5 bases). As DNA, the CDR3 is TGTGCCAGCAGCCCCGTGGGGACGGATGACGGCTATGGCTACACCTTC. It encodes CASSPVGTDDGYGYTF.